This entry lists 20 T cell receptor beta chains sequenced from one sample in a study of a mutant IDH1 vaccine in newly diagnosed glioma. Time point here: baseline, week 1 (first vaccination visit). Treatment meaning: pre-vaccination baseline after standard-of-care therapy. The data were produced by immunoSEQ multiplex PCR, yet TCRdb's version contains in-frame clones alone and is incomplete. Of tens of thousands of clones detected, around three quarters appear once; the ten largest clones hold approximately 1.8%. Sequencing was performed on PBMCs, taken from a glioma patient treated with radiotherapy, temozolomide or both. The receptors were gathered from a woman in her thirties or forties with glioma.

As to this clone: The junction shows a germline mismatch at one end, possibly a read error. J is TRBJ2-1 and V is TRBV7-7; 12 nucleotides line up with TRBD2. CDR1 is SSHAT, CDR2 FNYEAQ, per germline (reference sequence). The length of the CDR3 is 16 residues. The CDR3 loop is CASSLAELAGGGEQFF. CDR3 bases: TGTGCTAGCAGCTTAGCAGAACTAGCGGGGGGAGGCGAGCAGTTCTTC. Full variable domain (missing parts from reference TRBV7-7 and TRBJ2-1): GAGVSQSPRYKVTKRGQDVTLRCDPISSHATLYWYQQALGQGPEFLTYFNYEAQPDKSGLPSDRFSAERPEGSISTLTIQRTEQRDSAMYRCASSLAELAGGGEQFFGPGTRLTVL.

The gene calls are TRBV2 and TRBJ1-2; 9 bases agree with TRBD1. The germline gives CDR1 SNHLY, CDR2 FYNNEI. Trimming took 4 bases from V and 3 from J; bases not matched to a gene: 9. The CDR3 extends over 16 amino acids. The CDR3 DNA reads TGTGCCAGCAGTGGGGGGACAGGGAAGAGAGACTATGGCTACACCTTC. Translated: CASSGGTGKRDYGYTF.

The rearrangement joins TRBV5-8 to TRBJ2-7; D is possibly TRBD2 (5 bases). CDR3 length: 12 residues. Germline V gene lookup returns CDR1 SGHTS and CDR2 YDEGEE. The V end lost 10 bases, the J end lost 6 bases, and 17 bases lay between the germline ends. This CDR3 reads CAGSLFGGEQYF. CDR3 coding DNA: TGTGCCGGGTCGCTCTTTGGAGGCGAGCAGTACTTC.

In its sample, this clone was seen once. The V and J genes are TRBV18 and TRBJ2-5; D not resolved. The CDR3 runs to 11 residues. Trimming shortened V by 6 bases and J by 3 bases, and 5 bases separated the two germline ends. Germline CDR1 is KGHSH and CDR2 is LQKENI. CDR3 nucleotide sequence: TGTGCCAGCTCTCCCAAAGAGACCCAGTACTTC. Translated: CASSPKETQYF. Combining the CDR3 with reference TRBV18 and TRBJ2-5 gives the whole variable domain NAGVMQNPRHLVRRRGQEARLRCSPMKGHSHVYWYRQLPEEGLKFMVYLQKENIIDESGMPKERFSAEFPKEGPSILRIQQVVRGDSAAYFCASSPKETQYFGPGTRLLVL.

The V gene is TRBV6-5, the J gene TRBJ2-3; no clear D gene. V was cut by 7 bases and J by 0 bases, with 11 bases left in between. Germline lookup yields CDR1 MNHEY and CDR2 SVGAGI. This CDR3 contains 14 residues. This chain's CDR3 is CASTSLFSTDTQYF. DNA for the CDR3: TGTGCCAGCACCTCGCTGTTTAGCACAGATACGCAGTATTTT.

The rearrangement joins TRBV29-1 to TRBJ2-7; 12 bases match TRBD1. The CDR3 contains 14 residues. Germline CDR1 reads SQVTM; CDR2 reads ANQGSEA. The V and J ends lost 8 bases and 5 bases, in that order; junction bases with no gene match: 10. The CDR3 loop is CSYRDRGLFHEQYF. DNA of the CDR3: TGCAGCTACCGGGACAGGGGGCTATTCCACGAGCAGTACTTC.

V usage is TRBV5-1 and J usage is TRBJ1-1; no clear D. Germline V gene lookup returns CDR1 SGHRS and CDR2 YFSETQ. The CDR3 consists of 15 residues. Trimming removed 2 bases at V and 0 bases at J, with 11 bases between. Here the CDR3 DNA reads TGCGCCAGCAGCTTCTCCCCGTTCCTGAACACTGAAGCTTTCTTT. It specifies CASSFSPFLNTEAFF.

V usage is TRBV10-1 and J usage is TRBJ1-4, with 9 bases that match TRBD1. This CDR3 region has 16 residues. With V trimmed by 7 bases and J by 5 bases, 11 bases remained unmatched. From germline, CDR1 is WNHNN and CDR2 SYGVQD (reference sequence). The CDR3 is CASNKTGGIENEKLFF. CDR3 coding DNA: TGCGCCAGCAACAAGACAGGGGGTATCGAAAATGAAAAACTGTTTTTT.

This chain uses TRBV5-1 with TRBJ1-1, with unresolved D. The ends were cut back, 0 bases at V and 1 base at J, with 7 bases in the middle. Germline assignment: CDR1 SGHRS and CDR2 YFSETQ. This CDR3 region has 14 residues. The CDR3 DNA is TGCGCCAGCAGCTTGGACGGGTCGAACACTGAAGCTTTCTTT. Its protein product is CASSLDGSNTEAFF.

This chain connects TRBV11-2 to TRBJ2-2, with D possibly TRBD1 on 6 matching bases. This CDR3 has 15 residues. Germline V gene lookup returns CDR1 SGHAT and CDR2 FQNNGV. V lost 1 base to trimming and J lost 8 bases, with 14 bases between them. The CDR3, as DNA: TGTGCCAGCAGCTTAGGCCCAGGGGCTGTGGGGGAGCTGTTTTTT. Translated: CASSLGPGAVGELFF.

This chain joins TRBV19 and TRBJ1-6, with D unclear. V lost 6 bases, J lost 2 bases, and 8 bases lay in between. CDR3 length: 14 residues. Germline V gives CDR1 LNHDA, CDR2 SQIVND (reference sequence). The CDR3 loop reads CASSPRAYNSPLHF. The DNA of the CDR3 is TGTGCCAGTAGCCCCCGTGCCTATAATTCACCCCTCCACTTT.

This clone was counted once. This chain joins TRBV5-4 and TRBJ1-6, with TRBD1 matching over 8 bases. J was trimmed by 9 bases and V by 3 bases; bases with no gene match: 8. The CDR3 covers 15 residues. Germline values: CDR1 SGHNT, CDR2 YYREEE (reference sequence). This chain's CDR3 is CASSSQGGARSPLHF. The DNA for the CDR3 is TGTGCCAGCAGCTCACAGGGGGGGGCCCGTTCACCCCTCCACTTT.

J is TRBJ1-3 and V is TRBV2; D unresolved. CDR1 and CDR2 (germline): SNHLY, FYNNEI. V shed 8 bases and J shed 0 bases, with 8 bases lying between them. This CDR3 is 13 amino acids long. The CDR3 DNA is TGTGCCAGCGTGGGGTACTCTGGAAACACCATATATTTT. Protein sequence: CASVGYSGNTIYF. Together with reference TRBV2 and TRBJ1-3, the CDR3 gives the full variable domain: EPEVTQTPSHQVTQMGQEVILRCVPISNHLYFYWYRQILGQKVEFLVSFYNNEISEKSEIFDDQFSVERPDGSNFTLKIRSTKLEDSAMYFCASVGYSGNTIYFGEGSWLTVV.

The CDR3 nucleotides are TGCGCCAGCAGCCACCCCTGGACTAGTTTCGAGCAGTACTTC. This codes for CASSHPWTSFEQYF. This chain links TRBV4-1 with TRBJ2-7; 7 nucleotides line up with TRBD2. Germline loops: CDR1 MGHRA, CDR2 YSYEKL. The length of the CDR3 is 14 residues. Germline trimming cut 3 bases from V and 6 bases from J; bases unmatched to any gene: 8.

This clone was seen more than once but under ten times. CDR3 sequence (DNA): TGTGCCAGCAGAAACGATCTGAACACTGAAGCTTTCTTT. It encodes CASRNDLNTEAFF. The chain joins TRBV27 to TRBJ1-1; D not resolved. The CDR3 spans 13 residues. CDR1 is MNHEY, CDR2 SMNVEV, per germline (reference sequence). Between the trimmed V and J ends, which lost 6 bases and 0 bases, there was a span of 8 bases.

This rearrangement joins TRBV5-1 to TRBJ1-6; possibly TRBD1 for D (5 bases). Germline V gene sequence: CDR1 SGHRS, CDR2 YFSETQ. This CDR3 region has 17 residues. Trimming cost V 4 bases and J 0 bases, with 14 bases left between them. CDR3 DNA: TGCGCCAGCAGCGGGGCGGGTGCGAGCTCCTATAATTCACCCCTCCACTTT. Translated: CASSGAGASSYNSPLHF.

The J gene is TRBJ2-2, the V gene TRBV19; possibly TRBD1 or TRBD2 for D (5 bases each). CDR3 length equals 15 residues. The germline V gene encodes CDR1 LNHDA and CDR2 SQIVND (reference sequence). V shed 4 bases and J shed 5 bases, with 14 bases lying between them. Here the CDR3 reads CASSTGWGRTGELFF. CDR3 bases: TGTGCCAGTAGTACAGGATGGGGGAGAACCGGGGAGCTGTTTTTT.

The chain links TRBV18 to TRBJ2-2; tentative D call: TRBD2 (5 bases). The V and J ends lost 5 bases and 5 bases respectively, with 12 bases between them. The CDR3 consists of 14 residues. From germline, CDR1 is KGHSH and CDR2 LQKENI. Written as DNA, the CDR3 is TGTGCCAGCTCAGCAATACCGGGGACCGGGGAGCTGTTTTTT. This translates into CASSAIPGTGELFF.

This clone has more than one count but fewer than ten. The rearrangement links TRBV30 to TRBJ1-2; D is unclear. The CDR3 totals 12 residues. Trimming took 3 bases from V and 0 from J, leaving 5 bases between them. Germline-derived CDR1 and CDR2 are GTSNPN and SVGIG (reference sequence). This CDR3 is CAWRVANYGYTF. The CDR3 region has the DNA TGTGCCTGGAGGGTAGCTAACTATGGCTACACCTTC. Complete variable domain (other parts from reference TRBV30 and TRBJ1-2): SQTIHQWPATLVQPVGSPLSLECTVEGTSNPNLYWYRQAAGRGLQLLFYSVGIGQISSEVPQNLSASRPQDRQFILSSKKLLLSDSGFYLCAWRVANYGYTFGSGTRLTVV.

The V call is TRBV4-1, the J call TRBJ1-6; D not certain. The CDR3 is 15 amino acids. Trimming shortened V by 1 base and J by 6 bases, and 10 bases separated the two germline ends. Germline V gene lookup returns CDR1 MGHRA and CDR2 YSYEKL. The CDR3 DNA reads TGCGCCAGCAGCCAAGGATGGGCAGGTAATTCACCCCTCCACTTT. It codes for CASSQGWAGNSPLHF.